What follows are 25 T cell receptor beta chains derived from one specimen sequenced in a study of metastatic and nonmetastatic thyroid tumors. No treatment of any kind had been given to any patient before thyroid surgery. MiXCR was used by TCRdb to re-call the PCR reads. This table has roughly 57,000 clones, about 20% appearing once. Sequencing used blood. The receptors were gathered from a female donor with papillary thyroid cancer or a benign thyroid nodule (not recorded which). Some clones in this sample may be carry-over from other donors' samples.

This clone was counted between two and nine times. This sequence may be a read error, since a much larger clone differs from it by one base. The same CDR3 arises from other DNA sequences in this sample as well. The V gene is TRBV19, the J gene TRBJ1-1; D is unclear. The germline V gene has CDR1 LNHDA and CDR2 SQIVND (reference sequence). This CDR3 is 11 amino acids long. The CDR3 DNA follows: TGTGCCAGTCTACACTACACTGAGGCTTTCTTT. Protein: CASLHYTEAFF.

This clone was detected ten times or more. The chain has TRBV20-1 and TRBJ1-4; D is unresolved. CDR1 DFQATT and CDR2 SNEGSKA come from the germline V gene (reference sequence). V was pared by 3 bases and J by 2 bases, with 13 bases between. The CDR3 has 15 residues. The CDR3 region has the DNA TGCAGTGCTAGTTATGGGGTGACGACTAATGAAAAACTGTTTTTT. It translates to CSASYGVTTNEKLFF.

CDR3 in amino acids: CASSFELGAFF. The DNA for the CDR3 is TGTGCCAGCAGCTTTGAGTTAGGGGCTTTCTTT. The chain links TRBV11-2 to TRBJ1-1; D is unclear. Germline loops: CDR1 SGHAT, CDR2 FQNNGV. This CDR3 spans 11 amino acids. V was trimmed by 3 bases and J by 11 bases, leaving 10 bases between them.

With regard to this clone: At one end, the junction sequence differs from germline, possibly due to a read error. The chain employs TRBV28 and TRBJ2-7, with 9 bases matching TRBD1. In germline, CDR1 is MDHEN, CDR2 SYDVKM. The CDR3 has 16 residues. CDR3 region: CAISPPMGQGAYEQYF. The CDR3 DNA sequence: TGTGCCATCAGTCCGCCCATGGGACAGGGTGCTTACGAGCAGTACTTC.

Comments on this clone: This may be a read error: a much more frequent sequence differs by one nucleotide. Other DNA sequences from this sample encode an identical CDR3 as well. V is TRBV18 and J is TRBJ1-1; D remains unclear. The CDR3 contains 16 residues. Germline values: CDR1 KGHSH, CDR2 LQKENI. The CDR3 reads CACSPLSRKGNTEAFF. CDR3 in DNA: TGTGCCTGCTCACCTCTCTCTCGTAAGGGGAACACTGAAGCTTTCTTT.

This clone was observed many times. CDR3 sequence (DNA): TGCAGTGCTAGATTGGGGGATTATAATTCACCCCTCCACTTT. Protein sequence: CSARLGDYNSPLHF. The gene calls are TRBV20-1 and TRBJ1-6; D is perhaps TRBD1 (5 bases). CDR1 DFQATT and CDR2 SNEGSKA come from the germline V gene (reference sequence). Trimming shortened V by 2 bases and J by 4 bases, and 9 bases separated the two germline ends. The CDR3 extends over 14 amino acids.

This clone was observed many times. The same CDR3 is also encoded by other DNA sequences in this sample. The chain couples TRBV28 to TRBJ2-5, with D perhaps matching TRBD2 (5 bases). With 4 bases removed from V and 3 bases from J, the gap between germline ends came to 6 bases. Germline lookup yields CDR1 MDHEN and CDR2 SYDVKM. CDR3 size: 12 residues. The CDR3 bases are TGTGCCAGCAGTTCGGGGAAAGAGACCCAGTACTTC. Protein sequence: CASSSGKETQYF.

This clone was recorded at least ten times. The CDR3 coding sequence is TGCGCCAGCAGCTTGGGACTAGCGGGAGGATTGAGGTACGAGCAGTACTTC. Protein: CASSLGLAGGLRYEQYF. The chain uses TRBV5-1 and TRBJ2-7; 13 bases fit TRBD2. The V gene's germline CDR1 is SGHRS and CDR2 YFSETQ. With V trimmed by 0 bases and J by 4 bases, 7 bases remained unmatched. The CDR3 is 17 residues long. Full variable domain (rest looked up from reference TRBV5-1 and TRBJ2-7): KAGVTQTPRYLIKTRGQQVTLSCSPISGHRSVSWYQQTPGQGLQFLFEYFSETQRNKGNFPGRFSGRQFSNSRSEMNVSTLELGDSALYLCASSLGLAGGLRYEQYFGPGTRLTVT.

There are many counts of this clone. The chain couples TRBV20-1 to TRBJ1-1; D not resolved. Trimming cost V 6 bases and J 0 bases, with 14 bases left between them. CDR1 DFQATT and CDR2 SNEGSKA come from the germline V gene (reference sequence). This CDR3 has 14 residues. The CDR3 nucleotides are TGCAGTGCCGTTGACCTCCGGTTGAACACTGAAGCTTTCTTT. Its translation is CSAVDLRLNTEAFF.

A note on this clone: Relative to the germline gene, one junction end is altered; a read error may explain this. The chain has TRBV5-1 and TRBJ2-7, with TRBD1 identical over 11 bases. This CDR3 spans 14 amino acids. The germline gives CDR1 SGHRS, CDR2 YFSETQ. The CDR3 loop reads CASSQGTGGYDQYF. CDR3 nucleotides: TGCGCCAGCAGCCAAGGGACAGGGGGATACGATCAGTACTTC.

This clone appeared many times. The chain joins TRBV27 to TRBJ2-3; weak D call: TRBD2 (6 bases). The germline V and J ends were trimmed by 2 bases and 0 bases, with 12 bases remaining between them. Germline V gene lookup returns CDR1 MNHEY and CDR2 SMNVEV (reference sequence). This CDR3 has 16 amino acids. As DNA, the CDR3 is TGTGCCAGCAGTTTAGGTAGCGGTATGAGCACAGATACGCAGTATTTT. This sequence encodes CASSLGSGMSTDTQYF.

This clone was seen at least ten times. The V and J genes are TRBV9 and TRBJ2-1; 8 bases fit TRBD2. V lost 4 bases to trimming and J lost 7 bases; unmatched junction nucleotides: 4. The CDR3 loop spans 13 amino acids. CDR1 SGDLS and CDR2 YYNGEE come from the germline V gene. The CDR3 spells CASSQRELNEQFF. The CDR3 DNA reads as TGTGCCAGCAGCCAGCGGGAGTTAAATGAGCAGTTCTTC.

In this sample, this clone turned up many times. Other DNA variants within this sample encode the same CDR3. This rearrangement joins TRBV28 to TRBJ1-5; TRBD1 agrees at 8 bases. Germline V lookup: CDR1 MDHEN, CDR2 SYDVKM. V shed 7 bases, J shed 7 bases, and the junction held 9 bases outside the gene matches. The CDR3 is 14 residues long. The CDR3 DNA reads as TGTGCCAGCAACCCGGACAGGGTAGTCCAGCCCCAGCATTTT. This translates into CASNPDRVVQPQHF.

Ten or more counts support this clone. This chain connects TRBV6-1 to TRBJ1-2; TRBD1 agrees at 7 bases. The V and J ends lost 5 bases and 6 bases, in that order; junction bases with no gene match: 6. Germline V CDR1 and CDR2: MNHNS, SASEGT. The CDR3 is 13 residues long. CDR3 in DNA: TGTGCCAGCAGTAACGACAGGGTAGATGGCTACACCTTC. Translated: CASSNDRVDGYTF.

This clone was counted ten times or more. Other DNA sequences from this sample encode an identical CDR3 as well. V is TRBV12-3 or TRBV12-4 and J is TRBJ2-3; perhaps TRBD1 as D (5 bases). There are 14 residues in the CDR3. V lost 5 bases, J lost 3 bases, and 12 bases lay in between. CDR3 sequence (DNA): TGTGCCAGCAGTACAGGAAAGTGGACAGATACGCAGTATTTT. This codes for CASSTGKWTDTQYF.

A word on this clone: A read error may be the cause here, since a much bigger clone is one base away. The rearrangement links TRBV4-1 to TRBJ1-2; 8 nucleotides line up with TRBD1. CDR1 and CDR2 from the germline V gene are MGHRA and YSYEKL. The CDR3 totals 14 residues. Trimming took 7 bases from V and 4 from J; bases not matched to a gene: 8. CDR3 DNA: TGCGCCAGCACCTGGACAGGGCTATTCTATGGCTACACCTTC. This sequence encodes CASTWTGLFYGYTF.

Note on this clone: A much larger clonotype is one base distant, so this may be a read error. The V and J genes are TRBV2 and TRBJ2-6; 7 nucleotides match TRBD1. Germline V CDR1 and CDR2: SNHLY, FYNNEI. CDR3 length: 18 residues. V lost 11 bases, J lost 1 base, and 17 bases stayed unmatched. CDR3 residues: CAQTMGQGVRSGANVLTF. Here the CDR3 DNA reads TGTGCCCAGACTATGGGGCAGGGGGTCAGATCTGGGGCCAACGTCCTGACTTTC. The whole variable domain, remainder taken from reference TRBV2 and TRBJ2-6, is EPEVTQTPSHQVTQMGQEVILRCVPISNHLYFYWYRQILGQKVEFLVSFYNNEISEKSEIFDDQFSVERPDGSNFTLKIRSTKLEDSAMYFCAQTMGQGVRSGANVLTFGAGSRLTVL.

This clone has a count of ten or more. The chain employs TRBV19 and TRBJ2-7; no reliable D call. Deletions cut 5 bases from V and 3 bases from J, with 8 bases between. Germline V lookup: CDR1 LNHDA, CDR2 SQIVND (reference sequence). The CDR3 length is 12 residues. The CDR3 DNA sequence: TGTGCCAGTAGTGGAAGAGACTACGAGCAGTACTTC. Translated: CASSGRDYEQYF.

This clone was seen many times. The chain's CDR3 is CSVHDRRGYSYEQYF. The CDR3 nucleotides are TGCAGTGTTCACGACCGTAGGGGGTACTCCTACGAGCAGTACTTC. This chain joins TRBV20-1 and TRBJ2-7; possible D gene TRBD1, 6 bases. From germline, CDR1 is DFQATT and CDR2 SNEGSKA (reference sequence). The CDR3 covers 15 residues. Deletions cut 7 bases from V and 0 bases from J, with 19 bases between.

This clone was recorded at least ten times. This may arise from a read error, as a much more abundant clone is one base away. The chain is built from TRBV20-1 and TRBJ2-1, with 14 bases fitting TRBD2. Unmatched junction bases numbered 14, after V lost 6 bases and J lost 7 bases. Germline loops: CDR1 DFQATT, CDR2 SNEGSKA (reference sequence). The CDR3 consists of 17 residues. As DNA, the CDR3 is TGCAGTGCAGACGGACTAGCGGGAGGCCGGACATGTAATGAGCAGTTCTTC. It codes for CSADGLAGGRTCNEQFF.

Only one count was recorded for this clone. The junction shows a germline mismatch at one end, possibly a read error. The rearrangement uses TRBV5-1 and TRBJ2-7, with a tentative D call TRBD2 (6 bases). In germline, CDR1 is SGHRS, CDR2 YFSETQ. This CDR3 spans 15 amino acids. The DNA for the CDR3 is TGCGCCAGCAGCTTTGCAGCGGGTGTCGATTACGAGCACGACTTC. Encoded protein: CASSFAAGVDYEHDF.

This clone was counted many times. Different DNA sequences within this sample yield the same CDR3. The rearrangement joins TRBV28 to TRBJ2-5; 7 positions agree with TRBD1. V shed 4 bases and J 1 base; nucleotides not matched to a gene: 0. The CDR3 covers 13 residues. Germline CDR1 reads MDHEN; CDR2 reads SYDVKM. The CDR3 DNA sequence: TGTGCCAGCAGTTCAGGGGGCCAAGAGACCCAGTACTTC. It yields the protein CASSSGGQETQYF.

In this sample, this clone turned up many times. Other DNA sequences in the sample encode the same CDR3. This chain links TRBV27 with TRBJ2-5; either TRBD1 or TRBD2 may fit D (6 bases each). Trimming left V 2 bases short and J 5 bases short, with 9 bases between. The germline gives CDR1 MNHEY, CDR2 SMNVEV (reference sequence). CDR3 size: 13 residues. CDR3 bases: TGTGCCAGCAGTTTAAGGGGGGCGGAGACCCAGTACTTC. It translates to CASSLRGAETQYF.

This clone was counted many times. The chain uses TRBV7-2 and TRBJ2-7; D possibly corresponds to TRBD2 (6 bases). The CDR3 is 16 amino acids. Germline CDR1 and CDR2: SGHTA and FQGNSA. Trimming shortened V by 1 base and J by 1 base, and 14 bases separated the two germline ends. CDR3 residues: CASSLGRGMRSYEQYF. The CDR3 coding sequence is TGTGCCAGCAGCTTAGGGCGGGGAATGAGGTCCTACGAGCAGTACTTC.

This clone was seen at least ten times. The rearrangement uses TRBV5-1 and TRBJ2-3, with a tentative D call TRBD1 (5 bases). Trimming took 0 bases from V and 2 from J, leaving 10 bases between them. Germline CDR1 is SGHRS and CDR2 is YFSETQ. The CDR3 is 15 residues long. The CDR3 is CASSLVDRNTDTQYF. CDR3 in DNA: TGCGCCAGCAGCTTGGTTGACAGAAACACAGATACGCAGTATTTT.